Presented here are 5 T cell receptor beta chains from one specimen sequenced in a study of blood T cell repertoires in COVID-19. The data were produced by immunoSEQ multiplex PCR, yet TCRdb's version contains in-frame clones alone and is incomplete. The sample has 310,000 or so clones, around nine tenths seen once. The sample consisted of PBMCs or T cells enriched from blood (not recorded which). The receptors shown here come from a woman aged 30 to 39 who had recovered from COVID-19.

In nucleotides, the CDR3 is TGCGCCAGCAGCTTGGTACAGGGGAATGAGCAGTTCTTC. Amino acids: CASSLVQGNEQFF. The chain combines TRBV5-1 with TRBJ2-1; the match to TRBD1 covers 7 bases. The CDR3 spans 13 residues. CDR1 is SGHRS, CDR2 YFSETQ, per germline. Germline trimming cut 0 bases from V and 7 bases from J; bases unmatched to any gene: 1.

The chain recombines TRBV5-1 with TRBJ2-5; 9 bases line up with TRBD1. CDR1 is SGHRS, CDR2 YFSETQ, per germline. The CDR3 covers 14 residues. Germline trimming cut 4 bases from V and 5 bases from J; bases unmatched to any gene: 6. The CDR3 bases are TGCGCCAGCAGCGTAGGCACAGGGGGCGAGACCCAGTACTTC. It translates to CASSVGTGGETQYF.

The gene calls are TRBV7-4 and TRBJ2-7; 9 nucleotides agree with TRBD2. The germline gives CDR1 SGHVT, CDR2 SQSDAQ. Trimming at V came to 6 bases and at J to 4 bases, leaving 19 bases not matched to a gene. This CDR3 has 18 amino acids. The CDR3: CASSPKLLAGGPMYEQYF. CDR3 sequence (DNA): TGTGCCAGCAGTCCGAAGTTACTAGCGGGTGGTCCAATGTACGAGCAGTACTTC.

The V call is TRBV30, the J call TRBJ1-2; maybe TRBD1 (6 bases). The V end was cut by 8 bases, the J end by 5 bases, with 18 bases between. The CDR3 contains 13 residues. Germline V gene sequence: CDR1 GTSNPN, CDR2 SVGIG (reference sequence). CDR3 in amino acids: CAHGWGQGYGYTF. The CDR3 DNA reads as TGTGCCCATGGATGGGGTCAGGGGTATGGCTACACCTTC.

The rearrangement uses TRBV28 and TRBJ2-5, with TRBD2 matching over 7 bases. V was clipped by 5 bases and J by 5 bases; unmatched bases: 17. The CDR3 contains 17 residues. The germline V gene has CDR1 MDHEN and CDR2 SYDVKM. CDR3 sequence (DNA): TGTGCCAGCAGTATCAGGACGGGACTACCCAGGGCTGAGACCCAGTACTTC. This encodes CASSIRTGLPRAETQYF.